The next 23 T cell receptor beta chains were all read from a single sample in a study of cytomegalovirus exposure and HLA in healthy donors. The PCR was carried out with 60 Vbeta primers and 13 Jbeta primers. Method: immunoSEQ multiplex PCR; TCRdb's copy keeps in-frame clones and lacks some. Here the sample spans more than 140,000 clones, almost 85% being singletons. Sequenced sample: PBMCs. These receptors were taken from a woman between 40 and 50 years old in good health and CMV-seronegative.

The CDR3 sequence is CASSPQGVYEQYF. As DNA, the CDR3 is TGTGCCAGCAGCCCACAGGGGGTCTACGAGCAGTACTTC. The rearrangement uses TRBV7-9 and TRBJ2-7; 8 bases are shared with TRBD1. Germline CDR1 SEHNR, CDR2 FQNEAQ (reference sequence). CDR3 length equals 13 residues. Germline trimming cut 5 bases from V and 3 bases from J; bases unmatched to any gene: 3.

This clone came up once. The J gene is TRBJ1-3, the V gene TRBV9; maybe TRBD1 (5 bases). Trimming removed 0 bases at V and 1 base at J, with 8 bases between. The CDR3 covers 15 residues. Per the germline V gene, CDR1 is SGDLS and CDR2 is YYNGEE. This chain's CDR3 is CASSVAQGSGNTIYF. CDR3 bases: TGTGCCAGCAGCGTAGCCCAGGGATCTGGAAACACCATATATTTT.

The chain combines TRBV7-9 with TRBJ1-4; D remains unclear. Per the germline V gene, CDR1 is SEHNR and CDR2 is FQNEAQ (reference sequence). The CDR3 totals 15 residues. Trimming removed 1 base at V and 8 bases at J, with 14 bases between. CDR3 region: CASSLVTERKEKLFF. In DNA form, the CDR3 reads TGTGCCAGCAGCTTAGTGACCGAGCGGAAGGAAAAACTGTTTTTT.

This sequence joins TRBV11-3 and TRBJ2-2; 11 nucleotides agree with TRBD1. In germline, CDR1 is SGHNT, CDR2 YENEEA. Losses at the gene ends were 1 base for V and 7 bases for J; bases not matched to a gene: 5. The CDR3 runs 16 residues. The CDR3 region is CASSLARTGGLGELFF. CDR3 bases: TGTGCCAGCAGCTTAGCAAGGACAGGGGGCCTCGGGGAGCTGTTTTTT.

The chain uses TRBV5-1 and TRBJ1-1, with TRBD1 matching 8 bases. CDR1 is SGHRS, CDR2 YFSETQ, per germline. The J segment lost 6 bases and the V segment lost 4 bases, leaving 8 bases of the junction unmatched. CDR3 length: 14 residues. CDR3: CASSLGQGSPEAFF. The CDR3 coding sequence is TGCGCCAGCAGCCTTGGACAGGGATCCCCTGAAGCTTTCTTT.

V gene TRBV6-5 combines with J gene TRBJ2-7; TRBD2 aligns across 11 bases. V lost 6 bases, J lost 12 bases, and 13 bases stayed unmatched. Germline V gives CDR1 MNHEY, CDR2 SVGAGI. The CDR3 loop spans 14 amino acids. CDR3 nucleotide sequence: TGTGCCAGCAGAGCCCGGACTAGCGGGTCGGAGTGGTACTTC. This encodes CASRARTSGSEWYF.

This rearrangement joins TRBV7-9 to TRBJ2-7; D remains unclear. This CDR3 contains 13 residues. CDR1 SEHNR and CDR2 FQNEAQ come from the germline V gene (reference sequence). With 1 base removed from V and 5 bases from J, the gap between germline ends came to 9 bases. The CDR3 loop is CASSLGISDEQYF. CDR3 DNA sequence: TGTGCCAGCAGCTTAGGAATTTCGGACGAGCAGTACTTC. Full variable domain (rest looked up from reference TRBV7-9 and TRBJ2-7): DTGVSQNPRHKITKRGQNVTFRCDPISEHNRLYWYRQTLGQGPEFLTYFQNEAQLEKSRLLSDRFSAERPKGSFSTLEIQRTEQGDSAMYLCASSLGISDEQYFGPGTRLTVT.

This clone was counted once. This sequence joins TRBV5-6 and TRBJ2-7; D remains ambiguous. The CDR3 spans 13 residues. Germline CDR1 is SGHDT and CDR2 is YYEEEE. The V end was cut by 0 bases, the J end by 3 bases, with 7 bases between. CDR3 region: CASSLGTYYEQYF. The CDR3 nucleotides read TGTGCCAGCAGCTTGGGAACTTACTACGAGCAGTACTTC.

The CDR3 here is CASSLGPSEYEQYF. The CDR3 nucleotides read TGCGCCAGCAGCTTGGGCCCTAGTGAATACGAGCAGTACTTC. The chain recombines TRBV5-1 with TRBJ2-7; unclear D gene. The CDR3 length is 14 residues. The V end lost 0 bases, the J end lost 4 bases, and 11 bases lay between the germline ends. The germline gives CDR1 SGHRS, CDR2 YFSETQ. The variable domain in full, with the rest retrieved from reference TRBV5-1 and TRBJ2-7, is KAGVTQTPRYLIKTRGQQVTLSCSPISGHRSVSWYQQTPGQGLQFLFEYFSETQRNKGNFPGRFSGRQFSNSRSEMNVSTLELGDSALYLCASSLGPSEYEQYFGPGTRLTVT.

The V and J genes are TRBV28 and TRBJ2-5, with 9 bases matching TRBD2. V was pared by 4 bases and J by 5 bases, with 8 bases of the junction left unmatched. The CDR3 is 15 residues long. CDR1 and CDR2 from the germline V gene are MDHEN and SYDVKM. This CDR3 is CASSYSGRIDETQYF. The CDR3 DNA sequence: TGTGCCAGCAGTTACAGCGGGAGGATTGACGAGACCCAGTACTTC.

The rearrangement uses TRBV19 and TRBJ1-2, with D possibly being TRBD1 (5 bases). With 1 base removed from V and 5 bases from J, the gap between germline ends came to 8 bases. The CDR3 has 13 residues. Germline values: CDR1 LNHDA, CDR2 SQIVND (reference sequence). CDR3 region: CASSIGTPYGYTF. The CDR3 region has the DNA TGTGCCAGTAGTATAGGGACACCTTATGGCTACACCTTC.

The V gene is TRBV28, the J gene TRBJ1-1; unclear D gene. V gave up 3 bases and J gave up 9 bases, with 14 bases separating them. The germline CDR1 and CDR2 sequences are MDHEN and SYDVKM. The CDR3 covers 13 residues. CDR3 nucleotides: TGTGCCAGCAGTTTGGTGGACTTCGCTAAAGCTTTCTTT. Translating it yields CASSLVDFAKAFF.

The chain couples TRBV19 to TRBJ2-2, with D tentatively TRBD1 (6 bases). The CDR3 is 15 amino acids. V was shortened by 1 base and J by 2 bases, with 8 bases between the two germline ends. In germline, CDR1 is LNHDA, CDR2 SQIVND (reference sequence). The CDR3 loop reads CASSIGGTNTGELFF. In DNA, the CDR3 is TGTGCCAGTAGTATAGGAGGGACAAACACCGGGGAGCTGTTTTTT. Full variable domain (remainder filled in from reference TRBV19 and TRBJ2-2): DGGITQSPKYLFRKEGQNVTLSCEQNLNHDAMYWYRQDPGQGLRLIYYSQIVNDFQKGDIAEGYSVSREKKESFPLTVTSAQKNPTAFYLCASSIGGTNTGELFFGEGSRLTVL.

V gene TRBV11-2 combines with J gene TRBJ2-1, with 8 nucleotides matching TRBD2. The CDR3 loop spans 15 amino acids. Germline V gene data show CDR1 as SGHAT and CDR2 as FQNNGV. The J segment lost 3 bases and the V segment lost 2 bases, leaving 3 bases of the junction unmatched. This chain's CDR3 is CASSLLTSGYNEQFF. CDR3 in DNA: TGTGCCAGCAGCTTATTAACTAGCGGCTACAATGAGCAGTTCTTC.

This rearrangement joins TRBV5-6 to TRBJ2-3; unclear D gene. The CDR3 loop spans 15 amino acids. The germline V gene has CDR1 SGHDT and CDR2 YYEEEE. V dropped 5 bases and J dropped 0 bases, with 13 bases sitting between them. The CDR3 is CASRLYLGSTDTQYF. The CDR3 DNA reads TGTGCCAGCAGATTATATCTGGGCAGCACAGATACGCAGTATTTT. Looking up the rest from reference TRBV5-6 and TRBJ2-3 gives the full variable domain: DAGVTQSPTHLIKTRGQQVTLRCSPKSGHDTVSWYQQALGQGPQFIFQYYEEEERQRGNFPDRFSGHQFPNYSSELNVNALLLGDSALYLCASRLYLGSTDTQYFGPGTRLTVL.

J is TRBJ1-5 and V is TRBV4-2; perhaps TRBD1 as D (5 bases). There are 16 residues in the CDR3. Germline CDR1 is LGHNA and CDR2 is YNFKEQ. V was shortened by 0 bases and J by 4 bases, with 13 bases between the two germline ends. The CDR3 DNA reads TGTGCCAGCAGCCAAGAACAAGGGGCGGGGAATCAGCCCCAGCATTTT. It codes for CASSQEQGAGNQPQHF.

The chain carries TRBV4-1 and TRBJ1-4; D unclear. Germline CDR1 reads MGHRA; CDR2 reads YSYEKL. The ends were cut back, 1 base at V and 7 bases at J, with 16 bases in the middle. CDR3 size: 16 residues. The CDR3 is CASSQGLSTNREKLFF. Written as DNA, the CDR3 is TGCGCCAGCAGCCAAGGACTGTCCACGAACCGTGAAAAACTGTTTTTT.

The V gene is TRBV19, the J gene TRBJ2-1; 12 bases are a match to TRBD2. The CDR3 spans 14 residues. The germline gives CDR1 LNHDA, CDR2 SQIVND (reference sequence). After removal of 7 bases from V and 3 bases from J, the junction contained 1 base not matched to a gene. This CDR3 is CASTSGRVYNEQFF. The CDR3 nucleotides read TGTGCCAGTACTAGCGGGAGGGTCTACAATGAGCAGTTCTTC. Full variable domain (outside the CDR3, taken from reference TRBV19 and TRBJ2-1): DGGITQSPKYLFRKEGQNVTLSCEQNLNHDAMYWYRQDPGQGLRLIYYSQIVNDFQKGDIAEGYSVSREKKESFPLTVTSAQKNPTAFYLCASTSGRVYNEQFFGPGTRLTVL.

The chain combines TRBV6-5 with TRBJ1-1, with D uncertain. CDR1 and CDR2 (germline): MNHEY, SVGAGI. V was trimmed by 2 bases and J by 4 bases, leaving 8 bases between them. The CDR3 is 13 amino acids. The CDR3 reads CASSYREGTEAFF. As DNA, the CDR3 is TGTGCCAGCAGTTACAGGGAGGGCACTGAAGCTTTCTTT.

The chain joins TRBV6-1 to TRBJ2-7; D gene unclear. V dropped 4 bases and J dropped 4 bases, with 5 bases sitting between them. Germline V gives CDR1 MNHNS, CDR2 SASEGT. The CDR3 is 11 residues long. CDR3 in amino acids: CASSAVYEQYF. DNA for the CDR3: TGTGCCAGCAGTGCAGTATACGAGCAGTACTTC.

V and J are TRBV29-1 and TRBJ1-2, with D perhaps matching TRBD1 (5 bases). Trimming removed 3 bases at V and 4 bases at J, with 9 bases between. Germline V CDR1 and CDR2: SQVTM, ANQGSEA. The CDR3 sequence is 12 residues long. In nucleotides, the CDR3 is TGCAGCGTTGAGGGGGGTGGCTATGGCTACACCTTC. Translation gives CSVEGGGYGYTF.

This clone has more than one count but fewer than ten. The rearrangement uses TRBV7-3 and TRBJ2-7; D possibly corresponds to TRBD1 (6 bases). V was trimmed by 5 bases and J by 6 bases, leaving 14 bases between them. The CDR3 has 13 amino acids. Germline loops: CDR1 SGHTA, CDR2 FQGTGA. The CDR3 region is CASSRAQGLEQYF. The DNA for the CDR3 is TGTGCCAGCAGCCGAGCACAGGGTCTCGAGCAGTACTTC.

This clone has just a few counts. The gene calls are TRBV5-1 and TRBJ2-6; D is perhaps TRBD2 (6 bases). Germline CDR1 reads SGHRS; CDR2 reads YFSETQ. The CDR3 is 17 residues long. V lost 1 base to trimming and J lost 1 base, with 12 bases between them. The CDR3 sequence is CASSLRGGDSGANVLTF. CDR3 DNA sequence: TGCGCCAGCAGCTTGCGTGGCGGGGATTCTGGGGCCAACGTCCTGACTTTC.